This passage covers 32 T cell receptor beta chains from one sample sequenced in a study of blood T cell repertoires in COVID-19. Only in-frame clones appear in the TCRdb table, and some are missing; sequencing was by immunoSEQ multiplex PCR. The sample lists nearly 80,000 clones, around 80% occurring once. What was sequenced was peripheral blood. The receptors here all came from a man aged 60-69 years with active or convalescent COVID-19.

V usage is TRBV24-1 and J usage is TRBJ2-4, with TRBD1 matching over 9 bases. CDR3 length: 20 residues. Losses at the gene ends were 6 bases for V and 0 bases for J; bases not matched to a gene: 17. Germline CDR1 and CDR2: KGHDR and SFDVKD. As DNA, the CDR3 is TGTGCCACCAGTTATAATCGCCGGGACAGGGACGATCTAGCCAAAAACATTCAGTACTTC. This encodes CATSYNRRDRDDLAKNIQYF.

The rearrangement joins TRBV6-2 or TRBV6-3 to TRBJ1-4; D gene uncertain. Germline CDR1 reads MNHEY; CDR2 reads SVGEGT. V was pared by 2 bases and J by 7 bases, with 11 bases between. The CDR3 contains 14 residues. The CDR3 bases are TGTGCCAGCAGTTACGCGTCTGCAGGTGAAAAACTGTTTTTT. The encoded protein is CASSYASAGEKLFF.

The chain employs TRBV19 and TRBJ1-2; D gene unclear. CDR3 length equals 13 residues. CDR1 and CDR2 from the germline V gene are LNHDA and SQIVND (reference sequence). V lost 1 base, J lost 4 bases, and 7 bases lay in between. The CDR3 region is CASSIGLAYGYTF. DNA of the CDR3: TGTGCCAGTAGTATAGGCCTAGCCTATGGCTACACCTTC.

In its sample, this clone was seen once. The CDR3 reads CASSLSPSGGPQETQYF. The CDR3 DNA is TGTGCCAGCAGCTTAAGCCCTAGCGGGGGGCCCCAAGAGACCCAGTACTTC. The chain employs TRBV7-6 and TRBJ2-5; 11 bases line up with TRBD2. The V and J ends lost 2 bases and 1 base, in that order; junction bases with no gene match: 6. The length of the CDR3 is 17 residues. Germline V lookup: CDR1 SGHVS, CDR2 FNYEAQ.

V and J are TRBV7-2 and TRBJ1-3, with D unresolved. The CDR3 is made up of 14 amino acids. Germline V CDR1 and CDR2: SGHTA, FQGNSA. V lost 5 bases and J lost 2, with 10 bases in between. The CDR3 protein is CASSRTGTGNTIYF. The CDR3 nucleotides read TGTGCCAGCAGCAGAACCGGTACTGGAAACACCATATATTTT.

The CDR3 DNA follows: TGTGCCAGCAGCTTGGGACGAGACAGGGTCTATGGCTACACCTTC. Amino acid sequence: CASSLGRDRVYGYTF. The V call is TRBV5-4, the J call TRBJ1-2; 7 bases map to TRBD1. The V segment lost 0 bases and the J segment 4 bases; nucleotides outside the gene matches: 6. This CDR3 has 15 amino acids. Germline V gives CDR1 SGHNT, CDR2 YYREEE (reference sequence).

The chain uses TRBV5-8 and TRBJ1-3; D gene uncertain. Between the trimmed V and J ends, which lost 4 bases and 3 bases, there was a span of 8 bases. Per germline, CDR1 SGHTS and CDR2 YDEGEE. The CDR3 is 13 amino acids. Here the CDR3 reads CASSPKNGNTIYF. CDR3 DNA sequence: TGTGCCAGCAGCCCCAAAAATGGAAACACCATATATTTT.

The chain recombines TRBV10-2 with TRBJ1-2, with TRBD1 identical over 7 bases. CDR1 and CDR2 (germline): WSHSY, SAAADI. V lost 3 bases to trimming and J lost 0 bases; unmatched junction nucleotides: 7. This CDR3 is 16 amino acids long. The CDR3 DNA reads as TGCGCCAGCAGTGACTCGACAGGGACAGCTAACTATGGCTACACCTTC. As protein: CASSDSTGTANYGYTF.

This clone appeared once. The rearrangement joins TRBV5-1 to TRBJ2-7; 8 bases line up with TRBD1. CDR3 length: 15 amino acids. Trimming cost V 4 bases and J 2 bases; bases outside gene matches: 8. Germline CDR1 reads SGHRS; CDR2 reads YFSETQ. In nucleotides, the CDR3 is TGCGCCAGCAGCCCGAGGACAGGGAACGCCTACGAGCAGTACTTC. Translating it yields CASSPRTGNAYEQYF.

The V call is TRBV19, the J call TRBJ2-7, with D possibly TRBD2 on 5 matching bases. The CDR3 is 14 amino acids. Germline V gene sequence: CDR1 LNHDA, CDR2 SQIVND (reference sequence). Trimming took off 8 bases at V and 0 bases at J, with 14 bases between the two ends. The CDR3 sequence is CASAGLGRSYEQYF. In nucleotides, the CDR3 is TGTGCCAGTGCGGGCCTAGGGCGCTCCTACGAGCAGTACTTC.

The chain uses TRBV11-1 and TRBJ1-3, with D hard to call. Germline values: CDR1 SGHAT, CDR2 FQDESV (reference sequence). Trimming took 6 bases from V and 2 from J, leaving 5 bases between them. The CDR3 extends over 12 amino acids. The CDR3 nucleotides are TGTGCCAGCAGGGGCCCTGGAAACACCATATATTTT. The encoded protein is CASRGPGNTIYF.

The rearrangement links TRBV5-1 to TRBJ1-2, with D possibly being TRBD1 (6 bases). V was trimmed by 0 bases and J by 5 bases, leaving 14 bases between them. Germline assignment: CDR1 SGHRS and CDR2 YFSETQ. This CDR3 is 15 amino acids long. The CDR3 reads CASSLGGRGGYGYTF. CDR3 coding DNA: TGCGCCAGCAGCTTGGGCGGTAGAGGGGGTTATGGCTACACCTTC. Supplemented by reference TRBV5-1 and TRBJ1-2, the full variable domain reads KAGVTQTPRYLIKTRGQQVTLSCSPISGHRSVSWYQQTPGQGLQFLFEYFSETQRNKGNFPGRFSGRQFSNSRSEMNVSTLELGDSALYLCASSLGGRGGYGYTFGSGTRLTVV.

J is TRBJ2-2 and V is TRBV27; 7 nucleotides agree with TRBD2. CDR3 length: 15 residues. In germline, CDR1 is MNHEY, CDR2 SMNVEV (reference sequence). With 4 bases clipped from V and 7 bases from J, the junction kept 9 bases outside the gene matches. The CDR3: CASSSRTSWDGELFF. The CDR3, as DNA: TGTGCCAGCAGTTCTCGGACTAGTTGGGACGGGGAGCTGTTTTTT.

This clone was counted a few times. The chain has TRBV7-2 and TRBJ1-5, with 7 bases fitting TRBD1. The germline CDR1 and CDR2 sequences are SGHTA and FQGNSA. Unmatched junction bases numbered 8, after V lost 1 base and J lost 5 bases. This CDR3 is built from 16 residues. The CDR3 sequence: CASSLGLGGGDQPQHF. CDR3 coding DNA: TGTGCCAGCAGCTTAGGTTTAGGGGGCGGGGATCAGCCCCAGCATTTT.

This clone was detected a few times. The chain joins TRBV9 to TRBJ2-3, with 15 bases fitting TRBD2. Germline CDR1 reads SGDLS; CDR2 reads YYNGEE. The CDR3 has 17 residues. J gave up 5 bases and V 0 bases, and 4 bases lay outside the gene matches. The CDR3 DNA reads TGTGCCAGCAGCGTAGCGGGACTAGCGGGGGGCGTAGATACGCAGTATTTT. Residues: CASSVAGLAGGVDTQYF.

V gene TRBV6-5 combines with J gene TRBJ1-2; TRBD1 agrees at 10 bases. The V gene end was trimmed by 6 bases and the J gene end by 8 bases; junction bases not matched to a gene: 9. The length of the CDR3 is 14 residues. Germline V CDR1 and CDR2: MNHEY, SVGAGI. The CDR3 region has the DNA TGTGCCAGCAGGAAACCGGGACAGGGGCAGGGCTACACCTTC. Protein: CASRKPGQGQGYTF.

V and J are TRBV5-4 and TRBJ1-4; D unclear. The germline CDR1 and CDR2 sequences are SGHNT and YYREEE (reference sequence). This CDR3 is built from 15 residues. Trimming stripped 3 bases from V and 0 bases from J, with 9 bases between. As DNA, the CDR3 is TGTGCCAGCAGCTATCGGGGAACAACTAATGAAAAACTGTTTTTT. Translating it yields CASSYRGTTNEKLFF.

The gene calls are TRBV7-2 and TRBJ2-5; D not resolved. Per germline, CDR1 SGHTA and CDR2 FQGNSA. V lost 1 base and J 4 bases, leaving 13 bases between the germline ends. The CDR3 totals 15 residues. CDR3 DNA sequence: TGTGCCAGCAGCTTAGTCGCGGTACCCGGAGAGACCCAGTACTTC. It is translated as CASSLVAVPGETQYF.

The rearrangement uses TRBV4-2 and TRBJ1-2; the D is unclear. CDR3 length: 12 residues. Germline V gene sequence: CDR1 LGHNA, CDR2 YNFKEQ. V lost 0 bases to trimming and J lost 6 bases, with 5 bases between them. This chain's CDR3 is CASSQDADGYTF. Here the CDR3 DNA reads TGTGCCAGCAGCCAAGATGCAGATGGCTACACCTTC.

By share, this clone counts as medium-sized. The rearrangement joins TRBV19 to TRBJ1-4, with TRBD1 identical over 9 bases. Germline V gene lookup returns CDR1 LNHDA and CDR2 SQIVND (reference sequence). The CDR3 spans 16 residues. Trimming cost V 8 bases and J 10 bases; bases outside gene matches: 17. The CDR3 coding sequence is TGTGCCAGTTCTCCGGGACAGGGTCGCCATAGTGTAAAACTGTTTTTT. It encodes CASSPGQGRHSVKLFF.

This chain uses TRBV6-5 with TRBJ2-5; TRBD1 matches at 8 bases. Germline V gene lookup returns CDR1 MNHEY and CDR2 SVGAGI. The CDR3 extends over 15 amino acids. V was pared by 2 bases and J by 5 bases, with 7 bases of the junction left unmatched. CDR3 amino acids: CASSYRGQGRETQYF. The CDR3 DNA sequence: TGTGCCAGCAGTTACCGTGGACAGGGAAGGGAGACCCAGTACTTC.

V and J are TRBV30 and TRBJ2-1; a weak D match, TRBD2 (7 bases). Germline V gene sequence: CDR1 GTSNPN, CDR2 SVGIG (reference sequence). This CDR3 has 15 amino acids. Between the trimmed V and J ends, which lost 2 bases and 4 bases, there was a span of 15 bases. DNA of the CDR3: TGTGCCTGGAGTCCCGGGGGGCCGCTTTACAATGAGCAGTTCTTC. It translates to CAWSPGGPLYNEQFF.

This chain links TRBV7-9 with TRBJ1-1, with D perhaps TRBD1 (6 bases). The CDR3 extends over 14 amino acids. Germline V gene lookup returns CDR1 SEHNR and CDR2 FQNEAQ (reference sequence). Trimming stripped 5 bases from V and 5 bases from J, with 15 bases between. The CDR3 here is CASSVRTALTEAFF. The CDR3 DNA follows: TGTGCCAGCAGCGTACGGACAGCCTTGACTGAAGCTTTCTTT.

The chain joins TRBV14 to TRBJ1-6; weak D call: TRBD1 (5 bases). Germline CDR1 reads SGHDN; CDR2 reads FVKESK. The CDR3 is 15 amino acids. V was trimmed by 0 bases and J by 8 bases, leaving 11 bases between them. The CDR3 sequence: CASSQDETVYSPLHF. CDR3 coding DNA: TGTGCCAGCAGCCAAGATGAGACAGTCTATTCACCCCTCCACTTT.

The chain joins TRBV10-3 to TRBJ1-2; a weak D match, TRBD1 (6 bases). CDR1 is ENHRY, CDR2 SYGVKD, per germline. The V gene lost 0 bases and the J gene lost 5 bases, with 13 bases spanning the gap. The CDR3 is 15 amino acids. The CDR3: CAISESQGSGYGYTF. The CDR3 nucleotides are TGTGCCATCAGTGAGTCGCAGGGGTCTGGATATGGCTACACCTTC.

CDR3 nucleotide sequence: TGTGCCAGCAGCCCAAGACAGAACTATGGCTACACCTTC. Its protein product is CASSPRQNYGYTF. V usage is TRBV2 and J usage is TRBJ1-2; possibly TRBD1 for D (5 bases). This CDR3 spans 13 amino acids. The germline gives CDR1 SNHLY, CDR2 FYNNEI. Trimming took off 6 bases at V and 2 bases at J, with 10 bases between the two ends.

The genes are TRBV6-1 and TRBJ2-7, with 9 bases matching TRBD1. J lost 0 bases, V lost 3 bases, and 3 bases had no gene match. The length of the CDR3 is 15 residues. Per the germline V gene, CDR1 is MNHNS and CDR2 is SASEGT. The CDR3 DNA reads TGTGCCAGCAGTGACCGGGACAGGGACTCCTACGAGCAGTACTTC. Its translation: CASSDRDRDSYEQYF.

The CDR3 DNA reads TGTGCCAGTAGTACCAATACAGGGGGCAAATCCTACGAGCAGTACTTC. Amino acids: CASSTNTGGKSYEQYF. The chain joins TRBV19 to TRBJ2-7, with 9 bases lining up with TRBD1. With 4 bases clipped from V and 1 base from J, the junction kept 8 bases outside the gene matches. Germline CDR1 LNHDA, CDR2 SQIVND (reference sequence). The CDR3 consists of 16 residues.

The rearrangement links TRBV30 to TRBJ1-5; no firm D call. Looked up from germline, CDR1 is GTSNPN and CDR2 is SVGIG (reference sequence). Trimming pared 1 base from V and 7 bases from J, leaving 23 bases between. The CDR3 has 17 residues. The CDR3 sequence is CAWSAGSQTGSRQPQHF. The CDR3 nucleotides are TGTGCCTGGAGTGCCGGGTCCCAAACTGGGAGTAGACAGCCCCAGCATTTT. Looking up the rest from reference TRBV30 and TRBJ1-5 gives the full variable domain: SQTIHQWPATLVQPVGSPLSLECTVEGTSNPNLYWYRQAAGRGLQLLFYSVGIGQISSEVPQNLSASRPQDRQFILSSKKLLLSDSGFYLCAWSAGSQTGSRQPQHFGDGTRLSIL.

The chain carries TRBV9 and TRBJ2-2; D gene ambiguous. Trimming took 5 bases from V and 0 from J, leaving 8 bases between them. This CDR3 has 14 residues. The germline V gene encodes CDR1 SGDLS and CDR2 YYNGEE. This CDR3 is CASRTRTNTGELFF. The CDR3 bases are TGTGCCAGCAGGACACGGACGAACACCGGGGAGCTGTTTTTT.

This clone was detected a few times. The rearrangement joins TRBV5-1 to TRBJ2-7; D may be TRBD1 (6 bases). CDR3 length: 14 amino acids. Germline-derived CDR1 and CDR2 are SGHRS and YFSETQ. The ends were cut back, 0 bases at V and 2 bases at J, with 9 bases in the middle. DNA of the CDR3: TGCGCCAGCAGCTTGGGGGGGCGCCCCTACGAGCAGTACTTC. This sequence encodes CASSLGGRPYEQYF.

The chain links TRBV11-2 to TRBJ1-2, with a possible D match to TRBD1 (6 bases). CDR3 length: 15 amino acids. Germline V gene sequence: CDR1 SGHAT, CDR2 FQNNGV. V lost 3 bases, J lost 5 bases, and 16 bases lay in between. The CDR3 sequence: CASSFEDSYLYGYTF. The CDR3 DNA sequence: TGTGCCAGCAGCTTCGAGGACAGCTACCTGTATGGCTACACCTTC.